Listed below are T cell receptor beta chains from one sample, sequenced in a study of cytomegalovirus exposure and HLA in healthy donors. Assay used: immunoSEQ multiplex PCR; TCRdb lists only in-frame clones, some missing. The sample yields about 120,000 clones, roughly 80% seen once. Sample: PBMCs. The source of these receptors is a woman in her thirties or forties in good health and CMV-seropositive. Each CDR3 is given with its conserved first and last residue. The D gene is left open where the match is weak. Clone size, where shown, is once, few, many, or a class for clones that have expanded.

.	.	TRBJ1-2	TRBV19	CASTLAGGGYTF	TGTGCCAGTACCCTGGCTGGTGGTGGCTACACCTTC
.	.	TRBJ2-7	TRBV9	CASSESSAQAGIYEQYF	TGTGCCAGCAGCGAGTCGAGCGCACAGGCGGGAATATACGAGCAGTACTTC
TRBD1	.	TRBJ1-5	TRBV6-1	CASSVGTGGHQPQHF	TGTGCCAGCAGTGTCGGGACAGGGGGCCATCAGCCCCAGCATTTT
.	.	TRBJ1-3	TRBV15	CATSSDPRGVSGNTIYF	TGTGCCACCAGCAGTGATCCCAGGGGAGTATCTGGAAACACCATATATTTT
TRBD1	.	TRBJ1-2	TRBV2	CASSPDRGVGNYGYTF	TGTGCCAGCAGTCCGGACAGGGGAGTAGGGAACTATGGCTACACCTTC
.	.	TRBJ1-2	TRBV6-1	CASKERDNYYGYTF	TGTGCCAGCAAGGAGCGGGACAACTACTATGGCTACACCTTC
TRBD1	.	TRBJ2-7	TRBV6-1	CASRDREGVYEQYF	TGTGCCAGCAGAGACAGGGAAGGGGTCTACGAGCAGTACTTC
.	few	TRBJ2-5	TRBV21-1	CASSKREREARETQYF	TGTGCCAGCAGCAAAAGGGAGCGGGAGGCCAGGGAGACCCAGTACTTC
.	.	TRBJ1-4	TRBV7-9	CASSPKVGGNEKLFF	TGTGCCAGCAGCCCAAAGGTGGGGGGTAATGAAAAACTGTTTTTT
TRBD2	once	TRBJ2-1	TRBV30	CAWGPGLAGGGDEQFF	TGTGCCTGGGGTCCCGGACTAGCGGGAGGTGGCGATGAGCAGTTCTTC
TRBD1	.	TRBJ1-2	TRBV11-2	CASSLGTGGLYGYTF	TGTGCCAGCAGCTTAGGGACAGGGGGCTTATATGGCTACACCTTC
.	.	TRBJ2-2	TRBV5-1	CASRTGDTGELFF	TGCGCCAGCAGGACGGGGGACACCGGGGAGCTGTTTTTT
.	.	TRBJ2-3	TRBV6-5	CASSYSGQSADTQYF	TGTGCCAGCAGTTACTCGGGGCAGTCCGCAGATACGCAGTATTTT
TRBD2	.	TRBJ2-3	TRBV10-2	CASTAGGLAGGEAPDTQYF	TGCGCCAGCACCGCCGGGGGACTAGCGGGAGGTGAGGCCCCAGATACGCAGTATTTT
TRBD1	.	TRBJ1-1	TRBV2	CASRTRGQGGTEAFF	TGTGCCAGCAGGACCAGGGGACAGGGAGGGACTGAAGCTTTCTTT
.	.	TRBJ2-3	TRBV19	CASNTEGSADTQYF	TGTGCCAGTAATACGGAGGGCAGCGCAGATACGCAGTATTTT
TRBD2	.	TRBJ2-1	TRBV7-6	CASSLGGLAGGEQFF	TGTGCCAGCAGCTTAGGGGGACTAGCGGGAGGTGAGCAGTTCTTC
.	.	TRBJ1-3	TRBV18	CASSPGGAMKGNTIYF	TGTGCCAGCTCACCGGGTGGGGCCATGAAGGGAAACACCATATATTTT
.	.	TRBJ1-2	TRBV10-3	CAISGTDSSYGYTF	TGTGCCATCAGTGGAACGGACAGCAGCTATGGCTACACCTTC
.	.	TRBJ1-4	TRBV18	CASTQDLAEKLFF	TGTGCCAGCACCCAGGACTTGGCTGAAAAACTGTTTTTT
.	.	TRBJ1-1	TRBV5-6	CASSFGGQRAMNTEAFF	TGTGCCAGCAGCTTTGGAGGACAGCGAGCTATGAACACTGAAGCTTTCTTT
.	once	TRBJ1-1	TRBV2	CASSAGVNTEAFF	TGTGCCAGCAGTGCCGGGGTTAACACTGAAGCTTTCTTT
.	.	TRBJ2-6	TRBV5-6	CASSTPSSGANVLTF	TGTGCCAGCAGCACGCCCAGCTCTGGGGCCAACGTCCTGACTTTC
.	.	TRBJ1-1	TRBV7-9	CASSPWMGDGSEAFF	TGTGCCAGCAGCCCCTGGATGGGAGATGGCTCTGAAGCTTTCTTT
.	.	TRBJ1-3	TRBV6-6	CASRPDSPTGNTIYF	TGTGCCAGCAGACCGGACAGCCCTACTGGAAACACCATATATTTT
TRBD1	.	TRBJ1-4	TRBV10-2	CASLRLTGTGEEKLFF	TGCGCCAGTTTACGTCTAACCGGGACAGGGGAGGAAAAACTGTTTTTT
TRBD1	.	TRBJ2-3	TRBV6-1	CASSRDRGFTDTQYF	TGTGCCAGCAGTCGGGACAGGGGGTTCACAGATACGCAGTATTTT
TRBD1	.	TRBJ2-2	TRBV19	CASSPRQGRNTGELFF	TGTGCCAGTAGTCCACGACAGGGGAGGAACACCGGGGAGCTGTTTTTT
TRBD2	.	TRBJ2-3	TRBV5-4	CASSSLAGGIGDTQYF	TGTGCCAGCAGCTCGTTAGCGGGGGGGATAGGAGATACGCAGTATTTT
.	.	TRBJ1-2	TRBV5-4	CASTFGGNNYGYTF	TGTGCCAGCACCTTTGGGGGCAATAACTATGGCTACACCTTC
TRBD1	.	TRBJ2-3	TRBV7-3	CASTSRDRVTDTQYF	TGTGCCAGCACCTCCCGGGACAGGGTCACAGATACGCAGTATTTT
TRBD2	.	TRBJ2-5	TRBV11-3	CASSSPGTSETQYF	TGTGCCAGCAGCTCACCCGGGACTAGCGAGACCCAGTACTTC
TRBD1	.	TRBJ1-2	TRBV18	CASSSGQVDYGYTF	TGTGCCAGCTCCTCAGGACAGGTGGACTATGGCTACACCTTC
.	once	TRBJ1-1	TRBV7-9	CSSSLDHRVPFF	TGTTCCAGCAGCTTAGATCACCGGGTCCCTTTCTTT
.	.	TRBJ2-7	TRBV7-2	CASSLGHSYEQYF	TGTGCCAGCAGCTTAGGGCACAGCTACGAGCAGTACTTC
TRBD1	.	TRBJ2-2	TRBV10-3	CAISESTGVPGELFF	TGTGCCATCAGTGAGTCGACAGGGGTCCCCGGGGAGCTGTTTTTT
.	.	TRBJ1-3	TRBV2	CASSENSGSSGNTIYF	TGTGCCAGCAGTGAAAATTCAGGCTCATCTGGAAACACCATATATTTT
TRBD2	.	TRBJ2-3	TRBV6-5	CASSSRGGNTDTQYF	TGTGCCAGCAGTTCCCGGGGGGGGAACACAGATACGCAGTATTTT
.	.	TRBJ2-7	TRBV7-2	CASSFGGVGEQYF	TGTGCCAGCAGCTTCGGGGGAGTAGGCGAGCAGTACTTC
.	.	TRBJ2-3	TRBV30	CAWSVLSGRTDTQYF	TGTGCCTGGAGTGTACTAAGCGGACGCACAGATACGCAGTATTTT
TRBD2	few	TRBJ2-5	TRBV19	CASSIAGTRGETQYF	TGTGCCAGTAGTATTGCAGGGACTAGAGGGGAGACCCAGTACTTC
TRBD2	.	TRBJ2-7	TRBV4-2	CASSQDVGGITYEQYF	TGTGCCAGCAGCCAAGACGTGGGGGGGATTACCTACGAGCAGTACTTC
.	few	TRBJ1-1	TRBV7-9	CASSLEGQALEAFF	TGTGCCAGCAGCTTAGAGGGGCAGGCTCTTGAAGCTTTCTTT
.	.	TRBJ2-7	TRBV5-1	CASSLDSGPGEQYF	TGCGCCAGCAGCTTGGATTCCGGTCCTGGCGAGCAGTACTTC
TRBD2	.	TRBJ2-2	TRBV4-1	CASSQDSSGGNTGELFF	TGCGCCAGCAGCCAAGATTCCAGCGGGGGGAACACCGGGGAGCTGTTTTTT
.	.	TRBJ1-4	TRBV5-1	CASSSGRTTNEKLFF	TGCGCCAGCAGCTCTGGCAGAACAACTAATGAAAAACTGTTTTTT
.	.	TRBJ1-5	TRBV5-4	CASSADRFNQPQHF	TGTGCCAGCAGCGCTGACAGGTTCAATCAGCCCCAGCATTTT
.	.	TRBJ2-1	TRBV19	CASSVAGNEQFF	TGTGCCAGTAGTGTAGCCGGGAATGAGCAGTTCTTC
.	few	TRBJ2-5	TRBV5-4	CASSQVGQETQYF	TGTGCCAGCAGCCAGGTGGGTCAAGAGACCCAGTACTTC
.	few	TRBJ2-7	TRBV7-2	CASSPAGGPLLEYF	TGTGCCAGCAGCCCCGCCGGGGGTCCTTTATTGGAGTACTTC
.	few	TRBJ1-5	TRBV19	CASNGGQPPYQPQHF	TGTGCCAGTAATGGTGGGCAGCCTCCCTATCAGCCCCAGCATTTT
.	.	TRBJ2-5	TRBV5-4	CASRRGLNLQETQYF	TGTGCCAGCAGAAGGGGTCTTAACTTACAAGAGACCCAGTACTTC
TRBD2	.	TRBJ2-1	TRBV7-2	CASSAGLAGLYEQFF	TGTGCCAGCAGCGCAGGACTAGCGGGTCTCTATGAGCAGTTCTTC
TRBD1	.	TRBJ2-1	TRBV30	CAWGTGAYNEQFF	TGTGCCTGGGGGACAGGGGCTTACAATGAGCAGTTCTTC
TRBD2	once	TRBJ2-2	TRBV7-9	CAGDPQGLAGELFF	TGTGCCGGAGACCCACAGGGACTAGCCGGGGAGCTGTTTTTT
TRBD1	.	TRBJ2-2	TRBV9	CASSVATRGPSGGELFF	TGTGCCAGCAGCGTAGCTACAAGGGGGCCCTCAGGCGGGGAGCTGTTTTTT
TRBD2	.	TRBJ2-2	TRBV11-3	CASGRTSGSSTGELFF	TGTGCCAGCGGAAGGACTAGCGGGAGCTCCACCGGGGAGCTGTTTTTT
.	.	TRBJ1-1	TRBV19	CASSPDTEAFF	TGTGCCAGTAGTCCGGACACTGAAGCTTTCTTT
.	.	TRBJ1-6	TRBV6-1	CASNPSRDNSPLHF	TGTGCCAGCAATCCTTCGAGGGATAATTCACCCCTCCACTTT